The clone carrying this T cell receptor (beta chain) showed up many times. Its antigen is not identified. The sample belongs to a study of T cell repertoires in cytomegalovirus infection. About the research overall: In the study, CMV epitopes included recently identified HLA-C-restricted and well-studied HLA-B-restricted ones. A matching HLA type, together with CMV infection, was signaled by public TCR beta signatures.

Regarding the study as a whole: Using cumulative public TCR beta family frequency, the authors identified those who carried CMV together with the relevant HLA.

The CDR3 consists of 14 residues. The germline V gene encodes CDR1 SGHVS and CDR2 FNYEAQ. V shed 5 bases and J 9 bases; nucleotides not matched to a gene: 8. Each CDR3 protein is one row after TCRdb ran MiXCR on the reads. This table holds 700,000 to 900,000 distinct CDR3 sequences, approximately 32% found once. This clonotype was obtained from a human donor in good health (CMV status not recorded). Some clones in this sample may be carry-over from other donors' samples. Sequenced material: cultured CD8+ T cells from PBMCs, taken from culture after CMV antigen stimulation. The rearrangement uses TRBV7-6 and TRBJ2-1; 9 bases line up with TRBD2. The CDR3 loop is CASSPERGAVEQFF. DNA of the CDR3: TGTGCCAGCAGCCCGGAGCGGGGGGCGGTTGAGCAGTTCTTC.